Presented here are 16 T cell receptor beta chains from one specimen sequenced in a study of T cells in Graves' hyperthyroidism and ophthalmopathy. Amplification of TCR beta CDR3 regions was performed using RNA transcripts as template. First-round RT-PCR of the TCR CDR3 relied on the HTBI primer set. TCRdb fed the multiplex PCR reads into MiXCR, producing one record per CDR3 protein. This table holds some 760,000 distinct CDR3 sequences, 12% to 15% found once. The sequenced sample was blood. The receptors come from a woman in her late teens or twenties with Graves' hyperthyroidism.

This clonotype was counted at least ten times. This sequence joins TRBV12-5 and TRBJ2-1; 10 nucleotides line up with TRBD2. Germline assignment: CDR1 LGHNT and CDR2 FRNRAP. The CDR3 sequence is 15 residues long. Trimming removed 3 bases from V and 3 bases from J; junction bases left unmatched: 2. The CDR3 region has the DNA TGTGCTAGTGGTTTAGCGGGAGGGTTCTACAATGAGCAGTTCTTC. It encodes CASGLAGGFYNEQFF.

Many counts were recorded for this clonotype. The gene calls are TRBV20-1 and TRBJ2-7; the match to TRBD2 covers 7 bases. Germline CDR1 and CDR2: DFQATT and SNEGSKA (reference sequence). The CDR3 loop spans 14 amino acids. V shed 5 bases, J shed 1 base, and the junction held 8 bases outside the gene matches. CDR3: CSAVSPGLSYEQYF. DNA of the CDR3: TGCAGTGCTGTTTCACCGGGACTATCCTACGAGCAGTACTTC.

The table lists this clonotype with many counts. V and J are TRBV30 and TRBJ2-7; 7 bases line up with TRBD1. CDR3 length equals 14 residues. The germline CDR1 and CDR2 sequences are GTSNPN and SVGIG (reference sequence). Unmatched junction bases numbered 7, after V lost 2 bases and J lost 3 bases. The CDR3 nucleotides are TGTGCCTGGAGTAGAGGCAGGGGGTACTACGAGCAGTACTTC. Amino acids: CAWSRGRGYYEQYF.

This clonotype was counted at least ten times. This chain joins TRBV28 and TRBJ2-5; maybe TRBD2 (5 bases). Germline CDR1 is MDHEN and CDR2 is SYDVKM. V lost 5 bases to trimming and J lost 5 bases, with 18 bases between them. CDR3 length: 15 amino acids. CDR3 protein: CASSHTGNRGETQYF. The CDR3 region has the DNA TGTGCCAGCAGTCACACGGGCAACCGAGGGGAGACCCAGTACTTC.

This clonotype has a count of ten or more. The chain has TRBV2 and TRBJ2-7; 7 positions match TRBD2. The V gene end was trimmed by 10 bases and the J gene end by 2 bases; junction bases not matched to a gene: 11. Germline V gene lookup returns CDR1 SNHLY and CDR2 FYNNEI. This CDR3 has 14 residues. The CDR3 is CATKTASGPYEQYF. The CDR3 nucleotides read TGTGCCACCAAGACGGCTAGCGGTCCCTACGAGCAGTACTTC.

This clonotype came up many times. The chain employs TRBV6-2 or TRBV6-3 and TRBJ1-1; 9 bases map to TRBD1. Germline trimming cut 8 bases from V and 8 bases from J; bases unmatched to any gene: 12. The CDR3 runs to 14 residues. The germline V gene encodes CDR1 MNHEY and CDR2 SVGEGT. In DNA, the CDR3 is TGTGCCAGCGGGGGGACAGGGTATCCTGTCGAAGCTTTCTTT. Its translation is CASGGTGYPVEAFF.

This clonotype was counted only a few times. This sequence joins TRBV7-7 and TRBJ2-5, with unresolved D. Germline CDR1 is SSHAT and CDR2 is FNYEAQ (reference sequence). The CDR3 length is 14 residues. V was pared by 1 base and J by 1 base, with 7 bases between. The CDR3 region has the DNA TGTGCCAGCAGCTTAGGGGTAACCCAAGAGACCCAGTACTTC. Translation: CASSLGVTQETQYF.

This clonotype was recorded a few times. The V and J genes are TRBV12-3 or TRBV12-4 and TRBJ2-7; no firm D call. CDR3 size: 14 residues. V lost 5 bases, J lost 0 bases, and 11 bases lay in between. DNA for the CDR3: TGTGCCAGCAGTCCCTCGGTGAGCTCCTACGAGCAGTACTTC. Amino acids: CASSPSVSSYEQYF.

This clonotype was picked up a small number of times. At one of its ends the junction is not consistent with the germline gene, which may arise from a read error. This chain links TRBV7-9 with TRBJ2-5, with TRBD2 identical over 9 bases. From germline, CDR1 is SEHNR and CDR2 FQNEAQ (reference sequence). The CDR3 is made up of 12 amino acids. Written as DNA, the CDR3 is TGTGCCAGCAGCCTAGCGGGGAGGCAGGGAGACTTC. The encoded protein is CASSLAGRQGDF.

This clonotype was detected many times. The rearrangement uses TRBV7-8 and TRBJ1-2; 9 bases are shared with TRBD1. This CDR3 has 16 amino acids. V shed 5 bases and J 3 bases; nucleotides not matched to a gene: 10. From germline, CDR1 is SGHVS and CDR2 FQNEAQ. Here the CDR3 DNA reads TGTGCCAGCAGCGCTTTACAGGGGGCGCGTGACTATGGCTACACCTTC. Protein: CASSALQGARDYGYTF.

This clonotype was recorded a few times. The rearrangement joins TRBV6-1 to TRBJ2-4, with D hard to call. V was pared by 7 bases and J by 7 bases, with 14 bases between. In germline, CDR1 is MNHNS, CDR2 SASEGT. This CDR3 contains 13 residues. The DNA for the CDR3 is TGTGCCAGCACCCCCGGGCCCATGAACATTCAGTACTTC. Translation gives CASTPGPMNIQYF.

V is TRBV6-1 and J is TRBJ2-7; 8 bases are a match to TRBD2. This CDR3 has 16 residues. V shed 6 bases and J 5 bases; nucleotides not matched to a gene: 15. Germline lookup yields CDR1 MNHNS and CDR2 SASEGT. The CDR3 loop reads CASRAWTSRWFDEQYF. DNA of the CDR3: TGTGCCAGCAGAGCCTGGACTAGCAGGTGGTTCGACGAGCAGTACTTC.

This clonotype was observed a handful of times. This rearrangement joins TRBV4-3 to TRBJ1-4; D gene uncertain. CDR1 LGHNA and CDR2 YSLEER come from the germline V gene. This CDR3 has 17 residues. Trimming took off 0 bases at V and 5 bases at J, with 16 bases between the two ends. The DNA for the CDR3 is TGCGCCAGCAGCCAAGATGATAATCCCCCCCCGAATGAAAAACTGTTTTTT. Translated, it gives CASSQDDNPPPNEKLFF.

This clonotype was detected ten times or more. The rearrangement joins TRBV28 to TRBJ2-5; TRBD1 matches at 8 bases. Losses at the gene ends were 6 bases for V and 5 bases for J; bases not matched to a gene: 8. There are 14 residues in the CDR3. The germline CDR1 and CDR2 sequences are MDHEN and SYDVKM. In DNA form, the CDR3 reads TGTGCCAGCAGGCCACAGGGGGTACGCGAGACCCAGTACTTC. Protein product: CASRPQGVRETQYF. Full variable domain (missing parts from reference TRBV28 and TRBJ2-5): DVKVTQSSRYLVKRTGEKVFLECVQDMDHENMFWYRQDPGLGLRLIYFSYDVKMKEKGDIPEGYSVSREKKERFSLILESASTNQTSMYLCASRPQGVRETQYFGPGTRLLVL.

This clonotype was observed a handful of times. The V call is TRBV28, the J call TRBJ2-5, with D possibly being TRBD2 (5 bases). CDR3 size: 16 residues. Germline lookup yields CDR1 MDHEN and CDR2 SYDVKM. V lost 2 bases and J 7 bases, leaving 20 bases between the germline ends. The CDR3 coding sequence is TGTGCCAGCAGTTTAAAGTTGTGGCTAGGAGGTGGGACCCAGTACTTC. Amino acid sequence: CASSLKLWLGGGTQYF.

This clonotype was counted a few times. This chain links TRBV14 with TRBJ1-1; no firm D call. Germline assignment: CDR1 SGHDN and CDR2 FVKESK. Trimming took 2 bases from V and 7 from J, leaving 11 bases between them. The CDR3 runs 13 residues. The CDR3 is CASSQFRSREAFF. CDR3 nucleotide sequence: TGTGCCAGCAGCCAATTCAGGAGCCGTGAAGCTTTCTTT.